The next 15 T cell receptor beta chains were all read from a single sample in a study of T cell responses to AZD1222 COVID-19 vaccine. Some clones are missing from TCRdb's copy, which holds only in-frame ones; the method was immunoSEQ multiplex PCR. Found here are 200,000 to 250,000 clones, 90% to 95% of them singletons; the top ten hold 0.95% to 1.1%. The material was peripheral blood, obtained on day 0 of MenACWY control vaccination. These receptor sequences come from an adult in good health.

The chain couples TRBV7-2 to TRBJ1-1, with D unresolved. V was shortened by 2 bases and J by 0 bases, with 7 bases between the two germline ends. Germline V gives CDR1 SGHTA, CDR2 FQGNSA. The CDR3 covers 14 residues. The CDR3 region has the DNA TGTGCCAGCAGCTTATACTATGTGAACACTGAAGCTTTCTTT. Its translation is CASSLYYVNTEAFF. The full variable domain, with the rest looked up from reference TRBV7-2 and TRBJ1-1, is GAGVSQSPSNKVTEKGKDVELRCDPISGHTALYWYRQSLGQGLEFLIYFQGNSAPDKSGLPSDRFSAERTGGSVSTLTIQRTQQEDSAVYLCASSLYYVNTEAFFGQGTRLTVV.

The chain employs TRBV5-4 and TRBJ1-1; 7 nucleotides match TRBD1. The CDR3 contains 13 residues. Germline lookup yields CDR1 SGHNT and CDR2 YYREEE (reference sequence). The ends lost 3 bases at V and 5 bases at J; junction bases unmatched: 4. In DNA form, the CDR3 reads TGTGCCAGCAGCTCATACAGGGGAACTGAAGCTTTCTTT. Translated: CASSSYRGTEAFF.

V gene TRBV2 combines with J gene TRBJ2-2; TRBD1 aligns across 9 bases. Trimming at V came to 8 bases and at J to 3 bases, leaving 7 bases not matched to a gene. This CDR3 has 15 residues. Germline V gene sequence: CDR1 SNHLY, CDR2 FYNNEI. CDR3 nucleotides: TGTGCCAGCGGACCCGGACAGGGGTACACCGGGGAGCTGTTTTTT. It translates to CASGPGQGYTGELFF.

The chain joins TRBV2 to TRBJ2-7; TRBD2 might be the D (5 bases). The germline V gene encodes CDR1 SNHLY and CDR2 FYNNEI. V lost 3 bases and J lost 7, with 13 bases in between. The CDR3 has 13 residues. DNA for the CDR3: TGTGCCAGCAGTGAGGGGTTAGCGAGTGAGCAGTACTTC. Its protein product is CASSEGLASEQYF.

The chain is built from TRBV7-9 and TRBJ2-1; the D gene is possibly TRBD2 (5 bases). V lost 6 bases and J lost 1, with 13 bases in between. The V gene's germline CDR1 is SEHNR and CDR2 FQNEAQ (reference sequence). CDR3 length: 15 amino acids. CDR3 protein: CASRHRDGSYNEQFF. CDR3 in DNA: TGTGCCAGCAGGCACCGGGATGGGTCCTACAATGAGCAGTTCTTC.

This sequence joins TRBV2 and TRBJ1-2; 10 positions agree with TRBD1. There are 14 residues in the CDR3. Trimming at V came to 6 bases and at J to 9 bases, leaving 10 bases not matched to a gene. CDR1 is SNHLY and CDR2 is FYNNEI in the germline V gene. The CDR3 spells CASSIGQGDVSYTF. In nucleotides, the CDR3 is TGTGCCAGCAGCATCGGACAGGGGGACGTTAGCTACACCTTC.

The rearrangement joins TRBV20-1 to TRBJ2-1, with 12 bases fitting TRBD2. CDR1 and CDR2 (germline): DFQATT, SNEGSKA (reference sequence). V lost 3 bases to trimming and J lost 5 bases; unmatched junction nucleotides: 5. The CDR3 loop spans 15 amino acids. The CDR3 here is CSASSSGGAHNEQFF. The CDR3 nucleotides read TGCAGTGCTAGTTCTAGCGGGGGGGCCCACAATGAGCAGTTCTTC.

The chain employs TRBV28 and TRBJ1-1; possibly TRBD1 for D (6 bases). CDR1 and CDR2 (germline): MDHEN, SYDVKM. V was trimmed by 6 bases and J by 5 bases, leaving 16 bases between them. CDR3 length: 14 residues. DNA of the CDR3: TGTGCCAGCAGCATGACAGGTTATGGGACTGAAGCTTTCTTT. It encodes CASSMTGYGTEAFF. Supplemented by reference TRBV28 and TRBJ1-1, the full variable domain reads DVKVTQSSRYLVKRTGEKVFLECVQDMDHENMFWYRQDPGLGLRLIYFSYDVKMKEKGDIPEGYSVSREKKERFSLILESASTNQTSMYLCASSMTGYGTEAFFGQGTRLTVV.

This rearrangement joins TRBV11-3 to TRBJ2-2; D is unclear. Germline V gene lookup returns CDR1 SGHNT and CDR2 YENEEA. Trimming took 0 bases from V and 7 from J, leaving 6 bases between them. The CDR3 contains 13 residues. CDR3 protein: CASSLEGGGELFF. The CDR3 bases are TGTGCCAGCAGCTTAGAGGGTGGCGGGGAGCTGTTTTTT.

The chain has TRBV7-3 and TRBJ1-6; D is uncertain. This CDR3 region has 12 residues. V lost 4 bases and J 5 bases, leaving 3 bases between the germline ends. Looked up from germline, CDR1 is SGHTA and CDR2 is FQGTGA. The CDR3, as DNA: TGTGCCAGCAGCTATAATAATTCACCCCTCCACTTT. This codes for CASSYNNSPLHF.

The chain couples TRBV5-1 to TRBJ1-4, with 12 bases matching TRBD1. There are 17 residues in the CDR3. Looked up from germline, CDR1 is SGHRS and CDR2 is YFSETQ. The V segment lost 3 bases and the J segment 3 bases; nucleotides outside the gene matches: 6. The CDR3 DNA reads TGCGCCAGCAGCTCCGGGACAGGGGGCAGGGCTAATGAAAAACTGTTTTTT. This translates into CASSSGTGGRANEKLFF.

The CDR3: CATKGLGEIGLSYTF. The CDR3 DNA reads as TGTGCCACGAAAGGGTTAGGGGAAATAGGCCTGAGCTACACCTTC. The J gene is TRBJ1-2, the V gene TRBV10-3, with D perhaps TRBD1 (5 bases). Deletions cut 10 bases from V and 9 bases from J, with 27 bases between. Germline CDR1 ENHRY, CDR2 SYGVKD. The CDR3 is 15 residues long.

V usage is TRBV18 and J usage is TRBJ1-4, with 7 bases identical to TRBD1. CDR1 and CDR2 from the germline V gene are KGHSH and LQKENI. V was pared by 4 bases and J by 12 bases, with 11 bases of the junction left unmatched. CDR3 length: 14 amino acids. Written as DNA, the CDR3 is TGTGCCAGCTCACGGGACAGAACCCCGGAGGAACTGTTTTTT. Protein: CASSRDRTPEELFF. The complete variable domain, with remaining parts taken from reference TRBV18 and TRBJ1-4, reads NAGVMQNPRHLVRRRGQEARLRCSPMKGHSHVYWYRQLPEEGLKFMVYLQKENIIDESGMPKERFSAEFPKEGPSILRIQQVVRGDSAAYFCASSRDRTPEELFFGSGTQLSVL.

J is TRBJ1-2 and V is TRBV6-2 or TRBV6-3; weak D call: TRBD1 (5 bases). The CDR3 loop spans 14 amino acids. Germline values: CDR1 MNHEY, CDR2 SVGEGT. Between the trimmed V and J ends, which lost 3 bases and 6 bases, there was a span of 14 bases. This CDR3 is CASSYRRTSDGYTF. The CDR3 nucleotides read TGTGCCAGCAGTTATCGGCGGACAAGCGATGGCTACACCTTC.

The chain uses TRBV7-2 and TRBJ2-1; 9 bases are a match to TRBD2. V trimming: 3 bases; J trimming: 1 base; junction bases outside the gene matches: 4. Germline CDR1 SGHTA, CDR2 FQGNSA. There are 16 residues in the CDR3. This CDR3 is CASSLRRGGSYNEQFF. The CDR3 DNA sequence: TGTGCCAGCAGCTTGAGGCGGGGGGGTTCCTACAATGAGCAGTTCTTC.